This T cell receptor beta chain was identified during a study of shared clonotypes between healthy human individuals (TCRdb year 2020). Turning to the overall study: A few men and two women, aged 18 to 49 years, made up the cohort. Per donor, leukapheresis produced somewhere between about 0.9 and 9.5 billion PBMCs. Different laboratories and diverse techniques were used to prepare libraries and sequence TCR repertoires, to increase sequencing depth and limit assay-specific biases. Per donor, three plates each were used for CD4 naive and CD4 memory, two for CD8 naive, and one for CD8 memory. The study deeply sequenced blood TCR repertoires of roughly five healthy adults to estimate repertoire size and the extent of clonotype sharing between individuals.

As to this clone: Its target antigen remains unknown. Base qualities are missing; no much larger clone stands one base away.

Paper-wide results and their limitations: Compared with non-shared clonotypes, the clonotypes found in all four sorted-subset donors had higher generation probabilities. Sampling was limited to blood, and TCR repertoires in tissue likely differ from TCR repertoires in blood. Naive subsets generally had larger estimated clonotype richness than memory subsets. Across a handful of donors, roughly 5% of naive CD4, 3.5% of naive CD8, around 2.1% of memory CD4, and approximately 0.4% of memory CD8 clonotypes were shared. Pairwise subsampling indicated that sequencing depth was expected to affect the degree of clonotype sharing among donors. Incomplete sequencing was indicated by rarefaction of sorted-subset datasets, despite the large sequencing depth. Because the study included a small number of donors, the genetic and exposure-history diversity represented was limited.

The donors were healthy, HIV-negative adults with no recently reported acute infections or vaccinations. All donors were Caucasian adults living in Nashville, Tennessee, USA. Magnetic negative selection was used to enrich CD4+ T cells, after which naive cells were positively selected on CD45RA and the negative fraction became the memory subset. Blood was collected by leukapheresis, and PBMCs were isolated by Ficoll-Histopaque density gradient centrifugation and then cryopreserved in liquid nitrogen vapor phase. Analytical flow cytometry was used to check the purity and quantity of each magnetically sorted T cell population. Genomic DNA was isolated from every sorted fraction and measured by UV absorbance on a Nanodrop 2000c. Using the deep immunoSEQ assay, multiplex PCR amplified TCR CDR3 regions from genomic DNA. For each cell subset, the extracted genomic DNA was distributed evenly across all wells of several immunoSEQ 96-well plates, and each plate served as one replicate. For sorted subsets, each replicate PCR was loaded with approximately 0.2 ug genomic DNA, equivalent to approximately 27,000 T cell genomes. Purified libraries were measured with a Qubit 3.0 fluorometer, size-checked on a Bioanalyzer 2100, and measured again with the KAPA Library Quantification kit. A separate single-read 150-cycle Illumina NextSeq 550 flow cell was used to sequence each immunoSEQ 96-well plate. The original methods were these. The immunoSEQ output contained only junctional sequences without quality scores, so filtering could not match that applied to full-length reads. To assign V/J genes and CDR3, sequences were annotated against IMGT germline references using PyIR, a Python wrapper for IgBLAST v1.9. Reads were filtered out if the reads had weak V/J assignments (E-value above 1e-6), no CDR3, stop codons, out-of-frame junctions, or ambiguous translated residues. A V3J clonotype was defined by an identical inferred V gene, J gene, and CDR3 amino acid sequence. Percentage overlap between repertoires was computed as shared unique clonotypes divided by the size of the smaller repertoire. Three approaches were used to assess repertoire richness: RTK rarefaction, the Chao1 estimator, and Recon v2.1 estimates of unobserved clonotypes. OLGA was used to compute generation probabilities for all TCRbeta clonotypes that the gDNA method yielded from a handful of donors. In its TCRdb copy, this immuneACCESS table keeps in-frame sequences only and misses some clones. Where compared with another copy, unresolved V genes explain less than half of these, and the others have no known cause. D and trimming come from the DNA, and the V and J calls and clone size come from that table. The sample has about 2.4 million clones on record, about 92% of them singletons. The biggest ten clones account for 0.13% to 0.15% of the sample.

The CDR3 goes from the cysteine to the phenylalanine over 14 residues. The only DNA kept is the CDR3, 42 bases in frame from the first base. CDR1 and CDR2, looked up from the germline V gene, are MNHEY and SVGAGI. Cut back by 4 bases and 2 bases, the V and J ends lie 12 bases apart. Material for sequencing was naive CD4+ T cells sorted from blood. What the cell subset or site label conveys for this sample: CD45RA+ positively selected. The receptor was derived from a man aged 18 to 35 in good health. The V and J segments used are TRBV6-5 and TRBJ2-7; too little of a D gene remains to name it. The DNA sequence follows: TGTGCCAGCAGTTCGTGGAATCAGCCCTACGAGCAGTACTTC. It codes for CASSSWNQPYEQYF.